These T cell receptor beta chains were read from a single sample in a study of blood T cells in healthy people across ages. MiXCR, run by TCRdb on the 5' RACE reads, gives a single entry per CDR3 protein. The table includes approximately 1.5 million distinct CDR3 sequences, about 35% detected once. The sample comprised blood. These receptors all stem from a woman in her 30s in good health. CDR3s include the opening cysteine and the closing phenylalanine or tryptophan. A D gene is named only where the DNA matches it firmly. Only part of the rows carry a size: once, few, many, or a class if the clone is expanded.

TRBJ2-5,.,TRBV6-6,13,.,TGTGCCAGCGGCTTATGGCAGAAAGAGACCCAGTACTTC,CASGLWQKETQYF
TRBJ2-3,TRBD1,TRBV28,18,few,TGTGCCAGCAGTTTCAGATCGACAGGGGGCCTTTACACAGATACGCAGTATTTT,CASSFRSTGGLYTDTQYF
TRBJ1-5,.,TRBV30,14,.,TGTGCCTGGAGTAGAGGACAGCGAGATCAGCCCCAGCATTTT,CAWSRGQRDQPQHF
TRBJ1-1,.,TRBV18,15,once,TGTGCCAGCTCACCCGACGCAACAGGGACCACTGAAGCTTTCTTT,CASSPDATGTTEAFF
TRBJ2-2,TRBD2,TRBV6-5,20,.,TGTGCCAGCAGTTGGCTTGGACTAGCGGGAGGCCGGATGAACACCGGGGAGCTGTTTTTT,CASSWLGLAGGRMNTGELFF
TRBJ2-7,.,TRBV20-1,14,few,TGCAGTGCTAGAGATCAGGAGGGCGCGTCCAAGCAGTACTTC,CSARDQEGASKQYF
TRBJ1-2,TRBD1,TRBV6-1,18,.,TGTGCCAGCAGTGAGGACTCGGACAGGGAATCTAGCCACTATGGCTACACCTTC,CASSEDSDRESSHYGYTF
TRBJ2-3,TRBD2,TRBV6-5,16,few,TGTGCCAGCAGCCGCGGGACTAGCGTTAGCACAGATACGCAGTATTTT,CASSRGTSVSTDTQYF
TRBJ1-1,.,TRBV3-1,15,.,TGTGCCAGCAGCCAAGACCGGGGGTGGGGTACTGAAGCTTTCTTT,CASSQDRGWGTEAFF
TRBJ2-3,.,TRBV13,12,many,TGTGCCAGCAGCCCGGGGGATCCTACGCAGTATTTT,CASSPGDPTQYF
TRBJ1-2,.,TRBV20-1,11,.,TGCAGTGCATTGGGGGTTAATGGCTACACCTTC,CSALGVNGYTF
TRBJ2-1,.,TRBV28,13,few,TGTGCCAGCAGTCCTTTTTCATTCAATGAGCAGTTCTTC,CASSPFSFNEQFF
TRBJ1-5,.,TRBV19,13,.,TGTGCCAGTACGGACAGATTGAATCAGCCCCAGCATTTT,CASTDRLNQPQHF
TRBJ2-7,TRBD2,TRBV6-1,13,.,TGTGCCAGCAAAAGCGGGGGGCCAGACGAGCAGTACTTC,CASKSGGPDEQYF
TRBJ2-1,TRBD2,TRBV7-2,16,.,TGTGCCAGCAGCTTAGATTCGGCTAGCGGCCGTGGGGAGCAGTTCTTC,CASSLDSASGRGEQFF
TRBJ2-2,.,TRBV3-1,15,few,TGTGCCAGCAGCCGTCTGGGGGCGGACACCGGGGAGCTGTTTTTT,CASSRLGADTGELFF
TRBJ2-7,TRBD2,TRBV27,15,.,TGTGCCAGCACGAAGACTAGCGGGGGCACCTACGAGCAGTACTTC,CASTKTSGGTYEQYF
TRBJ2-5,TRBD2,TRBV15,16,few,TGTGCCACCAGCACCGGACTAGCGGGGGTCCAAGAGACCCAGTACTTC,CATSTGLAGVQETQYF
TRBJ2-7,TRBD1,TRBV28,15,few,TGTGCCAGCAGTGTCGCCGGGACAGGGTATTACGAGCAGTACTTC,CASSVAGTGYYEQYF
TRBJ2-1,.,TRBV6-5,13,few,TGTGCCAGCTGCCGACGTCCTGGTTCAGAGCAGTTCTTC,CASCRRPGSEQFF
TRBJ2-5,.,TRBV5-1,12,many,TGCGCCAGCAGCTTGGAAAAAGAGACCCAGTACTTC,CASSLEKETQYF
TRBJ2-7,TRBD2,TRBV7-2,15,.,TGTGCCAGCAGCCCGACGAGCGGGAGTCGGTACGAGCAGTACTTC,CASSPTSGSRYEQYF
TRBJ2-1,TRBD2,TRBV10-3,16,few,TGTGCCATCCGGCGTACGGCGGGAGATCCTCCGGGTGAGCAGTTCTTC,CAIRRTAGDPPGEQFF
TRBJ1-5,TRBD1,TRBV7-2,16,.,TGTACCAGCAGCTTAGGGGGGACAGGGTGGAATCAGCCCCAGCATTTT,CTSSLGGTGWNQPQHF
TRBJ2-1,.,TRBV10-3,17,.,TGTGCCATAACCAACGGCCGGATCTCGGGAGTCAGTAATGAGCAGTTCTTC,CAITNGRISGVSNEQFF
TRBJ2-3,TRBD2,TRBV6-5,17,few,TGTGCCAGTAGTTACTCTGTGCCTAGCGGGAGTACAGATACGCAGTATTTT,CASSYSVPSGSTDTQYF
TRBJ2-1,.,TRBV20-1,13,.,TGCAGTGCTAGAATGCCAGCCTACAATGAGCAGTTCTTC,CSARMPAYNEQFF
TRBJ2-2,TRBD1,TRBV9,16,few,TGTGCCAGCAGCGTAGGGGACAGGGGTAGGACCGGGGAGCTGTTTTTT,CASSVGDRGRTGELFF
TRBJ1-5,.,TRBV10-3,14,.,TGTGCCATCAGTCCCCCAGGGTCTAATCAGCCCCAGCATTTT,CAISPPGSNQPQHF
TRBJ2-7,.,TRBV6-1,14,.,TGTGCCAGCAGTGAGACGGCTAGCTCCTACGAGCAGTACTTC,CASSETASSYEQYF
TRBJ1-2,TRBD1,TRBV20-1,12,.,TGCAGTGCTAGCCCGGGACAGGGAGGCTGCACCTTC,CSASPGQGGCTF
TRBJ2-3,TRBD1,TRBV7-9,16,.,TGTGCCAGCAGCTCGCTGACAGGGAAGGGCACAGATACGCAGTATTTT,CASSSLTGKGTDTQYF
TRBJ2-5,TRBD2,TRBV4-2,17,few,TGTGCCAGCAGCCAAGAGACCGAGCGGGAGCGTCGGGAGACCCAGTACTTC,CASSQETERERRETQYF
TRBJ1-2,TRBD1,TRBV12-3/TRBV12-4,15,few,TGTGCCAGCAGTCTTACACTAACAGGGGGCTTCGGCTACACCTTC,CASSLTLTGGFGYTF
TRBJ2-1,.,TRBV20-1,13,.,TGCAGTGCTAGAGATCGTCGAGCTAATGAGCAGTTCTTC,CSARDRRANEQFF
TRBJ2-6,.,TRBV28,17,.,TGTGCCAGCAGTTTAACAGGACTCTTGTCTGGGGCCAACGTCCTGACTTTC,CASSLTGLLSGANVLTF
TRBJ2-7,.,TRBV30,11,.,TGTGCCTACAAGGATCCCTACGAGCAGTACTTC,CAYKDPYEQYF
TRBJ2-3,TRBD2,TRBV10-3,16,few,TGTGCCAGTATGGCCTCAGCGGGAGCTGGGACAGATACGCAGTATTTT,CASMASAGAGTDTQYF